This T cell receptor beta chain was recovered during a study of T cells expressing NK-cell markers. Comments on this clonotype: Antigen specificity is unknown.

Study outcomes and limitations: In a handful of donors, these clonotypes also led the CD3+CD56-NKG2C+ fraction.

This CDR3 contains 15 residues. Germline V lookup: CDR1 WSHSY, CDR2 SAAADI. TCRdb re-called the 5' RACE reads and gives one entry per CDR3 protein, without DNA. This sample's clone table lists 150,000 to 180,000 distinct CDR3 sequences. What was sequenced was blood T cells: a sorted CD56 or NKG2C T cell subset, CD4+ or CD8+ T cells, or bulk PBMC T cells (not recorded which). The receptor's source is a woman aged 45-65 years in good health. The chain has TRBV10-2 and TRBJ2-5. The CDR3 sequence: CASSESVAQQETQYF.